This entry lists 32 T cell receptor beta chains sequenced from one sample in a study of shared clonotypes between healthy human individuals. CD8 cells classed as naive were CD45RO-negative and positively selected for CCR7, excluding terminally differentiated effector memory CD45RA+ cells. Clones were read by immunoSEQ multiplex PCR, and TCRdb kept only the in-frame ones, dropping some. The repertoire includes hundreds of thousands of clones, 85% to 95% of them detected once, and over 0.095% sits in the top ten. The specimen was naive CD8+ T cells sorted from blood. The receptors here all came from a woman aged 30 to 39 in good health.

The J gene is TRBJ2-7, the V gene TRBV7-8; a possible D gene is TRBD1 (5 bases). From germline, CDR1 is SGHVS and CDR2 FQNEAQ. Trimming cost V 2 bases and J 1 base, with 15 bases left between them. The CDR3 is 16 amino acids. CDR3 nucleotides: TGTGCCAGCAGCTTACACCCAGGGCTCTCATCCTACGAGCAGTACTTC. This translates into CASSLHPGLSSYEQYF.

The rearrangement joins TRBV28 to TRBJ2-1; 14 nucleotides match TRBD2. Germline CDR1 and CDR2: MDHEN and SYDVKM. Trimming took 0 bases from V and 10 from J; bases not matched to a gene: 5. The CDR3 is 16 residues long. The CDR3 DNA sequence: TGTGCCAGCAGTTTATGGGGACTAGCGGGGGCTGGGGAGCAGTTCTTC. Protein sequence: CASSLWGLAGAGEQFF. Combining the CDR3 with reference TRBV28 and TRBJ2-1 gives the whole variable domain DVKVTQSSRYLVKRTGEKVFLECVQDMDHENMFWYRQDPGLGLRLIYFSYDVKMKEKGDIPEGYSVSREKKERFSLILESASTNQTSMYLCASSLWGLAGAGEQFFGPGTRLTVL.

This rearrangement joins TRBV7-9 to TRBJ2-3; either TRBD1 or TRBD2 may supply D (5 bases each). CDR1 SEHNR and CDR2 FQNEAQ come from the germline V gene (reference sequence). This CDR3 has 16 amino acids. Trimming stripped 1 base from V and 6 bases from J, with 17 bases between. In DNA, the CDR3 is TGTGCCAGCAGCTTAGGTAGAAGGGACCTAGGGGATACGCAGTATTTT. It translates to CASSLGRRDLGDTQYF.

The V call is TRBV9, the J call TRBJ1-6; TRBD1 matches at 7 bases. The CDR3 is 14 residues long. The trim removed 4 bases at V and 9 bases at J, leaving 7 bases unmatched. From germline, CDR1 is SGDLS and CDR2 YYNGEE. The CDR3 sequence is CASSSTTGSSPLHF. CDR3 sequence (DNA): TGTGCCAGCAGCTCCACGACAGGGAGTTCACCCCTCCACTTT.

This clone was seen just once. This sequence joins TRBV10-1 and TRBJ2-2, with no clear D. Trimming stripped 0 bases from V and 3 bases from J, with 11 bases between. Germline loops: CDR1 WNHNN, CDR2 SYGVQD (reference sequence). The CDR3 spans 16 residues. CDR3 region: CASSESIESDTGELFF. For the CDR3, the DNA is TGCGCCAGCAGTGAGTCGATAGAATCGGACACCGGGGAGCTGTTTTTT.

The chain links TRBV7-3 to TRBJ2-3; TRBD2 might be the D (6 bases). CDR3 length equals 14 residues. Trimming pared 3 bases from V and 5 bases from J, leaving 12 bases between. CDR1 is SGHTA and CDR2 is FQGTGA in the germline V gene. The CDR3 here is CASSFLSSGDTQYF. For the CDR3, the DNA is TGTGCCAGCAGCTTCCTTAGTAGCGGAGATACGCAGTATTTT.

The chain recombines TRBV9 with TRBJ1-5; D is uncertain. V lost 1 base to trimming and J lost 3 bases, with 11 bases between them. This CDR3 is built from 15 residues. The germline V gene encodes CDR1 SGDLS and CDR2 YYNGEE. In DNA form, the CDR3 reads TGTGCCAGCAGCGTATCCGGGTTGGTCAATCAGCCCCAGCATTTT. It specifies CASSVSGLVNQPQHF.

This rearrangement joins TRBV6-5 to TRBJ1-1; no definite D call. The CDR3 has 14 amino acids. Germline V gene sequence: CDR1 MNHEY, CDR2 SVGAGI. Trimming pared 2 bases from V and 4 bases from J, leaving 11 bases between. Here the CDR3 reads CASSYGAVGTEAFF. CDR3 DNA sequence: TGTGCCAGCAGTTACGGAGCGGTTGGCACTGAAGCTTTCTTT.

The CDR3 loop is CASSLTSDSYEQYF. The DNA of the CDR3 is TGCGCCAGCAGCTTGACTAGCGACTCCTACGAGCAGTACTTC. The rearrangement joins TRBV5-1 to TRBJ2-7; 7 positions match TRBD2. The CDR3 consists of 14 residues. The J segment lost 0 bases and the V segment lost 1 base, leaving 1 base of the junction unmatched. Germline V gene lookup returns CDR1 SGHRS and CDR2 YFSETQ. Full variable domain (remainder filled in from reference TRBV5-1 and TRBJ2-7): KAGVTQTPRYLIKTRGQQVTLSCSPISGHRSVSWYQQTPGQGLQFLFEYFSETQRNKGNFPGRFSGRQFSNSRSEMNVSTLELGDSALYLCASSLTSDSYEQYFGPGTRLTVT.

V is TRBV4-2 and J is TRBJ2-3; D remains unclear. This CDR3 comprises 14 residues. Germline-derived CDR1 and CDR2 are LGHNA and YNFKEQ. Trimming stripped 3 bases from V and 2 bases from J, with 9 bases between. This chain's CDR3 is CASSQRWTTDTQYF. The CDR3 DNA reads as TGTGCCAGCAGCCAGAGGTGGACCACAGATACGCAGTATTTT.

This chain connects TRBV9 to TRBJ2-2; 8 bases are a match to TRBD1. Trimming took 0 bases from V and 3 from J; bases not matched to a gene: 10. The CDR3 contains 18 residues. Germline V gene lookup returns CDR1 SGDLS and CDR2 YYNGEE. CDR3 sequence: CASSVERTGFEDTGELFF. The CDR3 DNA sequence: TGTGCCAGCAGCGTAGAGAGGACAGGGTTTGAGGACACCGGGGAGCTGTTTTTT.

The rearrangement links TRBV27 to TRBJ2-3; 7 bases map to TRBD1. This CDR3 region has 14 residues. Trimming cost V 6 bases and J 5 bases; bases outside gene matches: 8. Germline V gene data show CDR1 as MNHEY and CDR2 as SMNVEV (reference sequence). Here the CDR3 reads CASRPHRGQDTQYF. The CDR3 region has the DNA TGTGCCAGCAGACCCCACAGGGGACAAGATACGCAGTATTTT.

This chain joins TRBV7-9 and TRBJ2-1; the match to TRBD2 covers 7 bases. Germline CDR1 and CDR2: SEHNR and FQNEAQ (reference sequence). The CDR3 length is 17 residues. With 4 bases clipped from V and 0 bases from J, the junction kept 9 bases outside the gene matches. The CDR3 bases are TGTGCCAGCAGCTCCCACCTAGCGGAAAGCTCCTACAATGAGCAGTTCTTC. It yields the protein CASSSHLAESSYNEQFF.

This clone was recorded once. The CDR3 DNA reads as TGTGCCAGCAGTTTAAAGGGTCTAATCGGCTACGAGCAGTACTTC. It translates to CASSLKGLIGYEQYF. V usage is TRBV28 and J usage is TRBJ2-7; D remains ambiguous. The germline V and J ends were trimmed by 2 bases and 3 bases, with 14 bases remaining between them. The CDR3 loop spans 15 amino acids. Germline values: CDR1 MDHEN, CDR2 SYDVKM.

The chain carries TRBV9 and TRBJ2-7, with 7 bases identical to TRBD2. The germline CDR1 and CDR2 sequences are SGDLS and YYNGEE. Trimming cost V 7 bases and J 4 bases; bases outside gene matches: 8. The length of the CDR3 is 13 residues. CDR3 protein: CASGGRELYEQYF. The DNA for the CDR3 is TGTGCCAGCGGTGGGCGGGAGTTGTACGAGCAGTACTTC.

The gene calls are TRBV7-8 and TRBJ2-5; no firm D call. V shed 5 bases and J shed 2 bases, with 0 bases lying between them. Germline assignment: CDR1 SGHVS and CDR2 FQNEAQ. This CDR3 spans 10 amino acids. CDR3 in DNA: TGTGCCAGCAGCCAAGAGACCCAGTACTTC. It encodes CASSQETQYF.

The chain couples TRBV28 to TRBJ2-7, with D perhaps TRBD1 (5 bases). Trimming pared 2 bases from V and 3 bases from J, leaving 11 bases between. From germline, CDR1 is MDHEN and CDR2 SYDVKM. This CDR3 has 14 amino acids. In nucleotides, the CDR3 is TGTGCCAGCAGTTTACCGGGTAGGGGCTACGAGCAGTACTTC. As protein: CASSLPGRGYEQYF.

This clone appeared a single time. The chain uses TRBV30 and TRBJ2-5; 10 bases are a match to TRBD2. From germline, CDR1 is GTSNPN and CDR2 SVGIG (reference sequence). The CDR3 sequence is 16 residues long. The V segment lost 3 bases and the J segment 6 bases; nucleotides outside the gene matches: 13. Here the CDR3 reads CAWSSGSGRASQTQYF. Here the CDR3 DNA reads TGTGCCTGGAGCTCAGGGAGCGGGAGGGCCAGCCAGACCCAGTACTTC.

This chain joins TRBV19 and TRBJ1-6; 9 positions agree with TRBD1. V trimming: 7 bases; J trimming: 10 bases; junction bases outside the gene matches: 8. CDR1 and CDR2 (germline): LNHDA, SQIVND (reference sequence). The CDR3 length is 14 residues. The CDR3 DNA reads TGTGCCAGTAACGCCGGGACAGGGATCTCACCCCTCCACTTT. Translation gives CASNAGTGISPLHF.

The chain carries TRBV27 and TRBJ2-7, with TRBD2 identical over 7 bases. Germline values: CDR1 MNHEY, CDR2 SMNVEV (reference sequence). V lost 5 bases and J lost 7; bases outside the gene matches: 8. This CDR3 has 13 amino acids. CDR3 sequence: CASSHSPAGEQYF. CDR3 bases: TGTGCCAGCAGTCATAGCCCAGCGGGGGAGCAGTACTTC.

V and J are TRBV7-9 and TRBJ2-7; D gene unclear. The CDR3 is made up of 14 amino acids. V was clipped by 5 bases and J by 5 bases, with 16 bases between them. CDR1 is SEHNR, CDR2 FQNEAQ, per germline (reference sequence). The CDR3 reads CASSPLSRPNEQYF. The DNA of the CDR3 is TGTGCCAGCAGCCCCCTTTCACGACCGAACGAGCAGTACTTC.

The chain links TRBV18 to TRBJ2-7, with 8 bases that match TRBD1. CDR3 size: 15 residues. The J segment lost 4 bases and the V segment lost 3 bases, leaving 8 bases of the junction unmatched. Germline V gene lookup returns CDR1 KGHSH and CDR2 LQKENI. CDR3 coding DNA: TGTGCCAGCTCACCCACAGAAGACAGGGGATACGAGCAGTACTTC. Translating gives CASSPTEDRGYEQYF.

The J gene is TRBJ2-7, the V gene TRBV19, with 9 bases aligning to TRBD2. The V gene's germline CDR1 is LNHDA and CDR2 SQIVND (reference sequence). The V segment lost 5 bases and the J segment 4 bases; nucleotides outside the gene matches: 6. The CDR3 consists of 14 residues. CDR3 region: CASSSSGMAYEQYF. The DNA for the CDR3 is TGTGCCAGTAGTTCTAGCGGGATGGCGTACGAGCAGTACTTC.

The chain uses TRBV7-9 and TRBJ2-2; D may be TRBD2 (6 bases). The germline V and J ends were trimmed by 3 bases and 5 bases, with 19 bases remaining between them. The CDR3 is 17 residues long. Per germline, CDR1 SEHNR and CDR2 FQNEAQ (reference sequence). The DNA for the CDR3 is TGTGCCAGCAGCTTTTTCTCTCCGCGGGACGGGACCGGGGAGCTGTTTTTT. Amino acid sequence: CASSFFSPRDGTGELFF.

The chain carries TRBV27 and TRBJ2-7; D is undetermined. This CDR3 is built from 12 residues. V gave up 3 bases and J gave up 2 bases, with 5 bases separating them. Germline V CDR1 and CDR2: MNHEY, SMNVEV (reference sequence). The CDR3 nucleotides are TGTGCCAGCAGTTTCCAGACCTACGAGCAGTACTTC. It specifies CASSFQTYEQYF.

V and J are TRBV5-4 and TRBJ2-7; TRBD2 aligns across 10 bases. In germline, CDR1 is SGHNT, CDR2 YYREEE (reference sequence). The CDR3 has 16 residues. Trimming cost V 3 bases and J 5 bases; bases outside gene matches: 11. CDR3 loop: CASSWRAGGLVDEQYF. The CDR3 coding sequence is TGTGCCAGCAGCTGGAGAGCGGGAGGGCTAGTCGACGAGCAGTACTTC.

V and J are TRBV7-9 and TRBJ2-1, with TRBD2 identical over 12 bases. Germline V gene lookup returns CDR1 SEHNR and CDR2 FQNEAQ (reference sequence). The trim removed 5 bases at V and 6 bases at J, leaving 5 bases unmatched. The CDR3 has 15 amino acids. CDR3 amino acids: CASSALAGGGNEQFF. The CDR3 DNA is TGTGCCAGCAGCGCCCTAGCGGGAGGGGGCAATGAGCAGTTCTTC.

The chain carries TRBV6-5 and TRBJ1-1; D remains unclear. The germline V and J ends were trimmed by 0 bases and 4 bases, with 12 bases remaining between them. The CDR3 runs to 15 residues. Germline assignment: CDR1 MNHEY and CDR2 SVGAGI. The CDR3 nucleotides are TGTGCCAGCAGTTACTCCCTTTCGGGGTCCACTGAAGCTTTCTTT. Encoded protein: CASSYSLSGSTEAFF.

V is TRBV28 and J is TRBJ2-3; the match to TRBD2 covers 7 bases. CDR3 length equals 15 residues. CDR1 is MDHEN, CDR2 SYDVKM, per germline. After removal of 7 bases from V and 2 bases from J, the junction contained 9 bases not matched to a gene. DNA for the CDR3: TGTGCCAGCAACAATGAGCGGGAACCCACAGATACGCAGTATTTT. As protein: CASNNEREPTDTQYF.

This chain uses TRBV7-9 with TRBJ2-1; TRBD2 matches at 9 bases. The CDR3 spans 18 residues. Germline lookup yields CDR1 SEHNR and CDR2 FQNEAQ (reference sequence). The junction had 17 bases not matched to a gene; V was cut back by 4 bases and J by 7 bases. The CDR3 spells CASSYPERVAGVVNEQFF. CDR3 coding DNA: TGTGCCAGCAGCTACCCTGAGAGAGTAGCGGGAGTAGTTAATGAGCAGTTCTTC.

V and J are TRBV7-9 and TRBJ2-5; 8 positions match TRBD1. Germline V CDR1 and CDR2: SEHNR, FQNEAQ (reference sequence). This CDR3 comprises 14 residues. The ends lost 5 bases at V and 4 bases at J; junction bases unmatched: 6. This chain's CDR3 is CASSTTTGVETQYF. The CDR3 nucleotides read TGTGCCAGCAGCACAACGACAGGGGTAGAGACCCAGTACTTC.

The DNA of the CDR3 is TGCGCCAGCAGCCAGAGACTAGCGAGCACCGGGGAGCTGTTTTTT. It is translated as CASSQRLASTGELFF. The chain carries TRBV4-1 and TRBJ2-2; 8 bases map to TRBD2. Germline CDR1 is MGHRA and CDR2 is YSYEKL. The CDR3 has 15 amino acids. The J segment lost 4 bases and the V segment lost 3 bases, leaving 4 bases of the junction unmatched.